The 24 T cell receptor beta chains in this list originate from one sample, sequenced in a study of neoadjuvant nivolumab and ipilimumab in lung cancer. Sequenced by immunoSEQ multiplex PCR; TCRdb stores in-frame clones only, minus some. The repertoire holds about 18,000 clones, with under 85% as singletons. The sample was tumor tissue, taken after neoadjuvant nivolumab, alone or with ipilimumab, at or shortly before surgery. These receptors were obtained from an adult with non-small cell lung cancer.

This clone was counted a single time. The chain uses TRBV30 and TRBJ2-1, with TRBD2 matching over 7 bases. The CDR3 runs 14 residues. Germline lookup yields CDR1 GTSNPN and CDR2 SVGIG (reference sequence). With V trimmed by 2 bases and J by 4 bases, 5 bases remained unmatched. The CDR3 DNA sequence: TGTGCCTGGAGTAGGAGCGGGGAGTACAATGAGCAGTTCTTC. It specifies CAWSRSGEYNEQFF.

This clone was seen a handful of times. J is TRBJ2-2 and V is TRBV4-3; D may be TRBD1 (6 bases). Deletions cut 0 bases from V and 4 bases from J, with 12 bases between. The CDR3 has 16 amino acids. Per germline, CDR1 LGHNA and CDR2 YSLEER. CDR3 sequence reads: CASSQERGTSTGELFF. CDR3 in DNA: TGCGCCAGCAGCCAAGAAAGAGGGACATCCACCGGGGAGCTGTTTTTT.

The CDR3 DNA reads as TGTGCCAGCTCACCCGAGGGGGACTATGGCTACACCTTC. Encoded protein: CASSPEGDYGYTF. The V gene is TRBV18, the J gene TRBJ1-2; D is perhaps TRBD1 (6 bases). CDR3 length equals 13 residues. V was clipped by 3 bases and J by 3 bases, with 8 bases between them. Germline CDR1 and CDR2: KGHSH and LQKENI.

The chain uses TRBV18 and TRBJ2-6; a possible D gene is TRBD1 (6 bases). Germline V gene sequence: CDR1 KGHSH, CDR2 LQKENI. V was trimmed by 1 base and J by 4 bases, leaving 23 bases between them. The CDR3 runs to 20 residues. This chain's CDR3 is CASSPLIFWTAAGGANVLTF. CDR3 sequence (DNA): TGTGCCAGCTCACCACTAATTTTCTGGACAGCGGCAGGGGGGGCCAACGTCCTGACTTTC. The full variable domain, with the rest looked up from reference TRBV18 and TRBJ2-6, is NAGVMQNPRHLVRRRGQEARLRCSPMKGHSHVYWYRQLPEEGLKFMVYLQKENIIDESGMPKERFSAEFPKEGPSILRIQQVVRGDSAAYFCASSPLIFWTAAGGANVLTFGAGSRLTVL.

The chain combines TRBV6-6 with TRBJ1-6, with a possible D match to TRBD1 (6 bases). Trimming took off 6 bases at V and 6 bases at J, with 15 bases between the two ends. Germline CDR1 reads MNHNY; CDR2 reads SVGAGI (reference sequence). The CDR3 has 15 amino acids. The CDR3 DNA is TGTGCCAGCAGCCGGGGGGCCAGGGCTAATTCACCCCTCCACTTT. Amino acids: CASSRGARANSPLHF.

This clone showed up just a few times. V is TRBV15 and J is TRBJ1-1; D gene ambiguous. The CDR3 is 14 amino acids. Trimming took off 3 bases at V and 11 bases at J, with 19 bases between the two ends. Germline V gene data show CDR1 as LNHNV and CDR2 as YYDKDF (reference sequence). In DNA, the CDR3 is TGTGCCACCAGCAGGGATAAACGTGGCCCGGGCGCTTTCTTT. Translation: CATSRDKRGPGAFF.

This clone showed up just a few times. The chain's CDR3 is CASSYSSWGVETQYF. The CDR3 DNA is TGTGCCAGCAGTTACTCCTCGTGGGGGGTGGAGACCCAGTACTTC. This chain joins TRBV6-5 and TRBJ2-5, with a tentative D call TRBD2 (6 bases). Germline CDR1 is MNHEY and CDR2 is SVGAGI. V lost 0 bases, J lost 5 bases, and 13 bases lay in between. This CDR3 is built from 15 residues.

CDR3 loop: CSVERQPGELFF. CDR3 sequence (DNA): TGCAGCGTTGAAAGGCAGCCCGGGGAGCTGTTTTTT. The chain joins TRBV29-1 to TRBJ2-2; no definite D call. Germline CDR1 SQVTM, CDR2 ANQGSEA. V lost 2 bases and J 6 bases, leaving 7 bases between the germline ends. The CDR3 has 12 amino acids.

Here the CDR3 reads CASSLGGSENGYTF. The CDR3 DNA reads TGCGCCAGCAGCTTGGGGGGGAGTGAAAATGGCTACACCTTC. V usage is TRBV5-1 and J usage is TRBJ1-2; possible D gene TRBD1, 5 bases. The CDR3 consists of 14 residues. V was pared by 0 bases and J by 6 bases, with 12 bases between. Germline V CDR1 and CDR2: SGHRS, YFSETQ.

The chain recombines TRBV6-5 with TRBJ1-1; TRBD1 is a possible D gene (5 bases). With 5 bases removed from V and 5 bases from J, the gap between germline ends came to 12 bases. The CDR3 has 13 residues. Germline assignment: CDR1 MNHEY and CDR2 SVGAGI. The CDR3 loop reads CASSRGASTEAFF. The CDR3, as DNA: TGTGCCAGCAGTCGGGGCGCGAGTACTGAAGCTTTCTTT.

The rearrangement links TRBV19 to TRBJ2-7; tentative D call: TRBD2 (6 bases). Trimming shortened V by 5 bases and J by 3 bases, and 11 bases separated the two germline ends. The CDR3 runs 13 residues. The germline V gene encodes CDR1 LNHDA and CDR2 SQIVND (reference sequence). The CDR3 sequence: CASSRQGLYEQYF. CDR3 nucleotide sequence: TGTGCCAGTAGTCGTCAGGGACTCTACGAGCAGTACTTC.

The genes are TRBV7-2 and TRBJ2-5; D is unclear. V shed 6 bases and J shed 5 bases, with 13 bases lying between them. The CDR3 contains 13 residues. Germline V CDR1 and CDR2: SGHTA, FQGNSA. Here the CDR3 reads CASRPAKAETQYF. The CDR3 nucleotides are TGTGCCAGCAGGCCGGCGAAGGCGGAGACCCAGTACTTC.

This clone was seen once. V gene TRBV4-1 combines with J gene TRBJ1-5, with 10 positions matching TRBD1. The trim removed 3 bases at V and 9 bases at J, leaving 11 bases unmatched. This CDR3 contains 16 residues. In germline, CDR1 is MGHRA, CDR2 YSYEKL. In DNA, the CDR3 is TGCGCCAGCAGCCAGGAATTGACAGGGGGCGGAAGGCCCCAGCATTTT. Translation gives CASSQELTGGGRPQHF.

In regard to this clone: A far larger clone lies a single base away; this is likely a read error. Distinct nucleotide sequences in the sample also encode this CDR3. The V call is TRBV7-2, the J call TRBJ1-4; TRBD1 might be the D (6 bases). The CDR3 is made up of 16 amino acids. Trimming pared 5 bases from V and 0 bases from J, leaving 13 bases between. Looked up from germline, CDR1 is SGHTA and CDR2 is FQGNSA. In DNA form, the CDR3 reads TGTGCCAGCAGCCAAGGGGGGGGTGCAACTAATGAAAAACTGTTTTTT. Amino acid sequence: CASSQGGGATNEKLFF.

V gene TRBV30 combines with J gene TRBJ1-1, with D unresolved. V was cut by 4 bases and J by 3 bases, with 6 bases left in between. Germline V CDR1 and CDR2: GTSNPN, SVGIG (reference sequence). The CDR3 is 11 amino acids. The CDR3 reads CAWIQYTEAFF. The CDR3, as DNA: TGTGCCTGGATCCAATACACTGAAGCTTTCTTT.

The chain recombines TRBV7-9 with TRBJ1-4; D not resolved. This CDR3 comprises 17 residues. Trimming took off 1 base at V and 7 bases at J, with 19 bases between the two ends. From germline, CDR1 is SEHNR and CDR2 FQNEAQ (reference sequence). The CDR3 loop reads CASSLVLGSIVGEKLFF. In DNA form, the CDR3 reads TGTGCCAGCAGCTTAGTTCTGGGGTCTATTGTGGGTGAAAAACTGTTTTTT.

The rearrangement uses TRBV13 and TRBJ1-2, with TRBD1 matching over 12 bases. CDR3 length equals 17 residues. V was clipped by 0 bases and J by 5 bases; unmatched bases: 7. Germline CDR1 reads PRHDT; CDR2 reads FYEKMQ (reference sequence). The CDR3, as DNA: TGTGCCAGCAGCTTAGGGGGACAGGGGGCAAGGCGGTATGGCTACACCTTC. Its translation is CASSLGGQGARRYGYTF.

The J gene is TRBJ2-7, the V gene TRBV18, with D tentatively TRBD1 or TRBD2 (6 bases each). The CDR3 runs to 13 residues. Germline V lookup: CDR1 KGHSH, CDR2 LQKENI. V was clipped by 6 bases and J by 5 bases, with 14 bases between them. The CDR3 region has the DNA TGTGCCAGCTCGTCAGTGGGGGGCCACGAGCAGTACTTC. Amino acid sequence: CASSSVGGHEQYF.

This clone was recorded a few times. The rearrangement uses TRBV5-1 and TRBJ1-2; D possibly corresponds to TRBD1 (5 bases). CDR1 is SGHRS, CDR2 YFSETQ, per germline. The CDR3 has 14 amino acids. Trimming took off 0 bases at V and 0 bases at J, with 6 bases between the two ends. CDR3 region: CASSLGQSNYGYTF. DNA for the CDR3: TGCGCCAGCAGCTTGGGACAGTCTAACTATGGCTACACCTTC. The full variable domain, completed using reference TRBV5-1 and TRBJ1-2, is KAGVTQTPRYLIKTRGQQVTLSCSPISGHRSVSWYQQTPGQGLQFLFEYFSETQRNKGNFPGRFSGRQFSNSRSEMNVSTLELGDSALYLCASSLGQSNYGYTFGSGTRLTVV.

V is TRBV7-3 and J is TRBJ1-1, with D perhaps matching TRBD1 (6 bases). V lost 0 bases and J 4 bases, leaving 12 bases between the germline ends. This CDR3 region has 15 residues. CDR1 is SGHTA and CDR2 is FQGTGA in the germline V gene. The CDR3, as DNA: TGTGCCAGCAGCTTAACGCGGAGGGGGACCACTGAAGCTTTCTTT. The encoded protein is CASSLTRRGTTEAFF.

V and J are TRBV6-1 and TRBJ2-3; D perhaps matches TRBD2 (6 bases). Per germline, CDR1 MNHNS and CDR2 SASEGT. V dropped 4 bases and J dropped 3 bases, with 20 bases sitting between them. CDR3 size: 17 residues. The CDR3 bases are TGTGCCAGCAGTGTAGGCCGGGCCGGGGGTTGGACAGATACGCAGTATTTT. This encodes CASSVGRAGGWTDTQYF.

The genes are TRBV18 and TRBJ1-1; a weak D match, TRBD1 (5 bases). Trimming stripped 6 bases from V and 7 bases from J, with 21 bases between. Germline V gene data show CDR1 as KGHSH and CDR2 as LQKENI. CDR3 length: 15 amino acids. The CDR3 DNA follows: TGTGCCAGCTCTGCCCGGGACTCTTGGGCCGATGAAGCTTTCTTT. It is translated as CASSARDSWADEAFF.

J is TRBJ1-6 and V is TRBV11-2; TRBD1 might be the D (5 bases). V dropped 3 bases and J dropped 7 bases, with 13 bases sitting between them. The CDR3 length is 15 residues. Germline assignment: CDR1 SGHAT and CDR2 FQNNGV. The CDR3 loop reads CASSFRVWLNSPLHF. The CDR3 DNA is TGTGCCAGCAGCTTCAGGGTCTGGTTGAATTCACCCCTCCACTTT.

V gene TRBV11-2 combines with J gene TRBJ2-5; D may be TRBD1 (6 bases). V was cut by 4 bases and J by 7 bases, with 13 bases left in between. The CDR3 runs 13 residues. Germline loops: CDR1 SGHAT, CDR2 FQNNGV. The CDR3 loop reads CASSSGQRGTQYF. CDR3 DNA: TGTGCCAGCAGCTCAGGACAGAGGGGGACCCAGTACTTC.